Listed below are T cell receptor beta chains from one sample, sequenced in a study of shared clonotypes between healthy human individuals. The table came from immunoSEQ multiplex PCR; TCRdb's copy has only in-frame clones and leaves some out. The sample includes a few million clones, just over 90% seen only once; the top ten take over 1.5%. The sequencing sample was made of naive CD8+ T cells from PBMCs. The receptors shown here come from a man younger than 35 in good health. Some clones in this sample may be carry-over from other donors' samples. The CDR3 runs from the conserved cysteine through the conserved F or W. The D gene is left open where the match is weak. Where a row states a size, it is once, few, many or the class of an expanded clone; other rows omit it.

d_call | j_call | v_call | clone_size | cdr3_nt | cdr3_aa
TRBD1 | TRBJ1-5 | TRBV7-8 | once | TGTGCCAGCAGCCCTCAGGGACAGGGCTTATATAGCAATCAGCCCCAGCATTTT | CASSPQGQGLYSNQPQHF
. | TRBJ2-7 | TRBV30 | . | TGTGCCTGGAGTGTAGGAGGGGGGAACGAGCAGTACTTC | CAWSVGGGNEQYF
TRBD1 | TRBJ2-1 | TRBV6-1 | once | TGTGCCAGCAAGGACAGGGGCCCCTACAATGAGCAGTTCTTC | CASKDRGPYNEQFF
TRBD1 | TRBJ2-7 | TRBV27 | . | TGTGCCAGCCGAAACAGGGGGCAAAAGACAGGAGGCGAGCAGTACTTC | CASRNRGQKTGGEQYF
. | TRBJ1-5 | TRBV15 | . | TGTGCCACCAGCGGCCGGAGGGAGCAGCCCCAGCATTTT | CATSGRREQPQHF
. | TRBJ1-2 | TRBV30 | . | TGTGCCTCCCCCGTTGGGGGTGGCTACACCTTC | CASPVGGGYTF
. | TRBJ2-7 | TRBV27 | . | TGTGCCAGCGGATCCCTAGGAGGTTACGAGCAGTACTTC | CASGSLGGYEQYF
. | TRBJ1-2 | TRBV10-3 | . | TGTGCCATCAGTGAAAGGACGGATCAACTTGCCTACACCTTC | CAISERTDQLAYTF
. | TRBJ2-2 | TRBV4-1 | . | TGCGCCAGCAGCCAAGATCGGGGAGGTCAGGGTATAACCGGGGAGCTGTTTTTT | CASSQDRGGQGITGELFF
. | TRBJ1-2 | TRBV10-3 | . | TGTGCCATCAGTGAGTCGGCGAACAGCGGCTATGGCTACACCTTC | CAISESANSGYGYTF
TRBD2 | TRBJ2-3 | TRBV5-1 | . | TGCGCCAGCAGCCCGGGGGACCAACTAGCGGTAGATACGCAGTATTTT | CASSPGDQLAVDTQYF
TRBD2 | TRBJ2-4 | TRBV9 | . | TGTGCCAGCGCCGGCGGACTAGCGGGAGGGCCGGGAAACATTCAGTACTTC | CASAGGLAGGPGNIQYF
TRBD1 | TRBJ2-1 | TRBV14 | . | TGTGCCAGCAGCCTGGGACAGGGCAATGAGCAGTTCTTC | CASSLGQGNEQFF
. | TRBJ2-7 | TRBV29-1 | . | TGCAGCGTTTTGTATCAAGCGGAGCAGTACTTC | CSVLYQAEQYF
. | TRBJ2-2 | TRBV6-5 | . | TGTGCCAGCAGTTACCTGGGACTGGTGAACACCGGGGAGCTGTTTTTT | CASSYLGLVNTGELFF
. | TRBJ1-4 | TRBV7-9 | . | TGTGCCAGCAGCTTGGGAGATCAAGGGAATGAAAAACTGTTTTTT | CASSLGDQGNEKLFF
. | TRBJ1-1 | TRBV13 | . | TGTGCCAGCAGCTACGTTCGGGACGAAGCTTTCTTT | CASSYVRDEAFF
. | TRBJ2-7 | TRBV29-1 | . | TGCAGCGTTCGGGGTTCCTACGAGCAGTACTTC | CSVRGSYEQYF
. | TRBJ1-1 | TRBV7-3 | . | TGTGCCAGCAGCTTAGACAGATCGGGCGCTGAAGCTTTCTTT | CASSLDRSGAEAFF
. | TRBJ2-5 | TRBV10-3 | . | TGTGCCATCAGTGAGTCGGAGTCCGCCCCGGAGACCCAGTACTTC | CAISESESAPETQYF
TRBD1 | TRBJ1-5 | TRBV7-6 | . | TGTGCCAGCGGGACAGGGGAAGACGATCAGCCCCAGCATTTT | CASGTGEDDQPQHF
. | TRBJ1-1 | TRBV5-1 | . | TGCGCCAGCAGCTTGACGTCGGCCGTGAACACTGAAGCTTTCTTT | CASSLTSAVNTEAFF
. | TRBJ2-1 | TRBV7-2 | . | TGTGCCAGCAGCTTAGCGGGTTTCAATGAGCAGTTCTTC | CASSLAGFNEQFF
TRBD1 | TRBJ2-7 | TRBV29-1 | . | TGCAGCGTTGCCGGACAGGGTTACTCCTACGAGCAGTACTTC | CSVAGQGYSYEQYF
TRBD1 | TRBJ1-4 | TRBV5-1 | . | TGCGCCAGCAGCCATCTGGGACAGGGAACTGAAAAACTGTTTTTT | CASSHLGQGTEKLFF
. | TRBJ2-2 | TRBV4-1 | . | TGCGCCAGCAGCCAGGGAAACACCGGGGAGCTGTTTTTT | CASSQGNTGELFF
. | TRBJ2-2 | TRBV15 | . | TGTGCCACCAGTCCGAAGGGGGGAACCGGGGAGCTGTTTTTT | CATSPKGGTGELFF
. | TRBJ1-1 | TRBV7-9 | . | TGTGCCAGCAGCTTACTCGGTCCAACCGGCCCCACTGAAGCTTTCTTT | CASSLLGPTGPTEAFF
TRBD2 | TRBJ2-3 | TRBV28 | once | TGTGCCAGCAGTTTAGGACTAGCGGGAGGATCGGGCACAGATACGCAGTATTTT | CASSLGLAGGSGTDTQYF
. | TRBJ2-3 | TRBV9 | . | TGTGCCAGCAGCGTAGCGGTGAGCCCTTCTAGCACAGATACGCAGTATTTT | CASSVAVSPSSTDTQYF
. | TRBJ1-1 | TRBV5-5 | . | TGTGCCAGCAGCACCTATCTGAACACTGAAGCTTTCTTT | CASSTYLNTEAFF
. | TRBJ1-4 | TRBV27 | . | TGTGCCAGCAGTTTATGGGGCACCATAGGGAGTGAAAAACTGTTTTTT | CASSLWGTIGSEKLFF
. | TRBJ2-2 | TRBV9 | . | TGTGCCAGCAGCGTCGGTTCCGGGGAGCTGTTTTTT | CASSVGSGELFF